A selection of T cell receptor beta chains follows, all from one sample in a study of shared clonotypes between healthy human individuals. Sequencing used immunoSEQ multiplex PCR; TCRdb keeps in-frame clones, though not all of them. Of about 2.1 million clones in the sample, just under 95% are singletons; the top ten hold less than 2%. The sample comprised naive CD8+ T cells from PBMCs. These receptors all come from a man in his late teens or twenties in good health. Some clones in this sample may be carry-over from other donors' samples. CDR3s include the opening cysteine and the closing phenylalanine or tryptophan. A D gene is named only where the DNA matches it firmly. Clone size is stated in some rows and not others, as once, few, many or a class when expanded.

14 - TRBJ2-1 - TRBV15 TGTGCCACCACCCAGGGGTTTGATTTCTATGAGCAGTTCTTC CATTQGFDFYEQFF
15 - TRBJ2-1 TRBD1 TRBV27 TGTGCCAGCAGTTTTCCGGGACAGGGCTTCCATGAGCAGTTCTTC CASSFPGQGFHEQFF
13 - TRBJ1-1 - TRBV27 TGTGCCAGCAGTTTATGGGGATACACTGAAGCTTTCTTT CASSLWGYTEAFF
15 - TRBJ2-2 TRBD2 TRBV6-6 TGTGCCAGCAGTTACGTAATAGCGGGAGCCGGGGAGCTGTTTTTT CASSYVIAGAGELFF
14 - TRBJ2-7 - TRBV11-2 TGTGCCAGCAGCGCCTGGCTGCCCGTTTCGGTGCAGTACTTC CASSAWLPVSVQYF
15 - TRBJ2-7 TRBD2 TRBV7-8 TGTGCCAGCAGCTCGGGGACTAGCCCTACCTACGAGCAGTACTTC CASSSGTSPTYEQYF
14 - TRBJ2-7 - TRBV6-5 TGTGCCAGCAGTTTCGCGGACAGTTCCTACGAGCAGTACTTC CASSFADSSYEQYF
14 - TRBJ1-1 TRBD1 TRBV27 TGTGCCAGCAGTACCACAGGGGTACGGACTGAAGCTTTCTTT CASSTTGVRTEAFF
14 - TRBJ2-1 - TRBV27 TGTGCCAGCAGTCCCCGGGACGGCGACAATGAGCAGTTCTTC CASSPRDGDNEQFF
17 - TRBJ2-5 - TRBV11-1 TGTGCCAGCAGCTTAGGGACAGTCAGGGCTCCACAAGAGACCCAGTACTTC CASSLGTVRAPQETQYF
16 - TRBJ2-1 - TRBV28 TGTGCCAGCAGTAAAACAGACAGGTTAGTCTACAATGAGCAGTTCTTC CASSKTDRLVYNEQFF
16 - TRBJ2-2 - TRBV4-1 TGCGCCAGCAGCCAAGGGCCCGGGGGCTCCACCGGGGAGCTGTTTTTT CASSQGPGGSTGELFF
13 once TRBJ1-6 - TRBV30 TGTGCCTCGATCGCAGGGTATAATTCACCCCTCCACTTT CASIAGYNSPLHF
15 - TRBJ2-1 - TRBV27 TGTGCCAGCAGTCCGGGTGCCGGAGGGTACAATGAGCAGTTCTTC CASSPGAGGYNEQFF
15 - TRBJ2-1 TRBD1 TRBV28 TGTGCCAGCAGTTTCGCGACAGGGGGCATAAATGAGCAGTTCTTC CASSFATGGINEQFF
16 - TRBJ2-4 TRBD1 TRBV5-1 TGCGCCAGCAGTCCAACAGGGGGCGATTGGAAAAACATTCAGTACTTC CASSPTGGDWKNIQYF
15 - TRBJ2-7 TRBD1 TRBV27 TGTGCCAGCAGCCCACGGACAGGGGAAAAGGACGAGCAGTACTTC CASSPRTGEKDEQYF
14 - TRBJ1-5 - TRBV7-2 TGTGCCAGCAGCCTGACAGGTACGGGTCAGCCCCAGCATTTT CASSLTGTGQPQHF
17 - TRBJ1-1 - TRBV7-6 TGTGCCAGCAGCTTAGCTATGGGGGGTTGGGGCTACACTGAAGCTTTCTTT CASSLAMGGWGYTEAFF
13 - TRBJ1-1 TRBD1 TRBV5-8 TGTGCCCTGAGGGGACAGGCGAACACTGAAGCTTTCTTT CALRGQANTEAFF
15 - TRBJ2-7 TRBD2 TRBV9 TGTGCCAGCAGCCCTGGACTAGCGGACTCCTACGAGCAGTACTTC CASSPGLADSYEQYF
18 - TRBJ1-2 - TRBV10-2 TGCGCCAGCAGCAATACTCTAGGAGGGGTGTGGACTAACTATGGCTACACCTTC CASSNTLGGVWTNYGYTF
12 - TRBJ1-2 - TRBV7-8 TGTGCCAGCAGCCTGCTCGCTAGGGGCTACACCTTC CASSLLARGYTF
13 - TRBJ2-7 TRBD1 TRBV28 TGTGCCAGCCAGGACAGGTCGCGATACGAGCAGTACTTC CASQDRSRYEQYF
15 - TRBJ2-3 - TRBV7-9 TGTGCCAGCAGCCAGGGGGCGGGAGTGGTAGATACGCAGTATTTT CASSQGAGVVDTQYF
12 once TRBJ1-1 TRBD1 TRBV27 TGTGCCAGTACACAGGGGTTCCCTGAAGCTTTCTTT CASTQGFPEAFF
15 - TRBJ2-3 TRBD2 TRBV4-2 TGTGCCAGCAGCCAATTGAGCGGGAGAACAGATACGCAGTATTTT CASSQLSGRTDTQYF
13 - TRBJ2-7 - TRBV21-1 TGTGCCAGCTTTTGGGTCAGGGTCCACGAGCAGTACTTC CASFWVRVHEQYF
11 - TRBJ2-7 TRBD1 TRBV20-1 TGCAGTGCCCGGACAGGGCGCGAGCAGTACTTC CSARTGREQYF
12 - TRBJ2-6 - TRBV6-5 TGTGCCAGCAGCCAAGGGGACATGACTAGGACTTTC CASSQGDMTRTF
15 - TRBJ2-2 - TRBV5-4 TGTGCCAGCAGCTTGGACTCTAGGAGGACCGGGGAGCTGTTTTTT CASSLDSRRTGELFF
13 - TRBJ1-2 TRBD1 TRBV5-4 TGTGCCAGCAGCCTGGGACAGAACTATGGCTACACCTTC CASSLGQNYGYTF
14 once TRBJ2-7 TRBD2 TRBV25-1 TGTGCCAGCCAACCGACTAGCGGGAGAGGGGAGCAGTACTTC CASQPTSGRGEQYF
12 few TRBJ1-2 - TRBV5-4 TGTGCCAGCAGCTTGGACAGCTATGGCTACACCTTC CASSLDSYGYTF
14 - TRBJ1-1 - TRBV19 TGTGCCAGTAGTGACGATCAGGGCGGTAAGTGGGCTTTCTTT CASSDDQGGKWAFF
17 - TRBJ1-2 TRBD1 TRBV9 TGTGCCAGCAGCGCTAACCCCCAGCGGACAGGGACAAATGGCTACACCTTC CASSANPQRTGTNGYTF
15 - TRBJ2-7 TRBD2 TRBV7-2 TGTGCCAGCAGCACCGGAGCAGCGGGATCCTACGAGCAGTACTTC CASSTGAAGSYEQYF
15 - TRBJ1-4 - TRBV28 TGTGCCAGCACCCACCGGGGGCTGACTAATGAAAAACTGTTTTTT CASTHRGLTNEKLFF
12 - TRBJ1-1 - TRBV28 TGTGCCAGCAGTTTAGGGGCGATTGAAGCTTTCTTT CASSLGAIEAFF
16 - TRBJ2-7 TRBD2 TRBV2 TGTGCCAGCAGTGAAGCGAAGGTAGCGGGAGGTTACGAGCAGTACTTC CASSEAKVAGGYEQYF
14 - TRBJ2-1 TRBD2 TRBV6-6 TGTGCCAGCGCCCTAGCGGGAAATAACAATGAGCAGTTCTTC CASALAGNNNEQFF
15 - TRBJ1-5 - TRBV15 TGTGCCACCAGCAGAGGGCGGATTAGCAATCAGCCCCAGCATTTT CATSRGRISNQPQHF
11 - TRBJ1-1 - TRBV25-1 TGTGCCAGCAGTGGGTCGGCTGAAGCTTTCTTT CASSGSAEAFF
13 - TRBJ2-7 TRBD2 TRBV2 TGTGCCAGCACCGGGGGGGCCACCTACGAGCAGTACTTC CASTGGATYEQYF
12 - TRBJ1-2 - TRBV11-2 TGTGCCAGCAGTCCGCGTGGCTATGGCTACACCTTC CASSPRGYGYTF